The present T cell receptor (beta chain) was sequenced within a study of PD-1 and CTLA-4 blockade in melanoma. This table comes from immunoSEQ multiplex PCR, and its TCRdb copy is limited to in-frame clones, with some not included. The sample yields 7,000 to 8,000 clones, roughly 80% seen once. The CDR3 is 13 amino acids. Germline V gene sequence: CDR1 SQVTM, CDR2 ANQGSEA. The V and J genes are TRBV29-1 and TRBJ1-2; 9 bases agree with TRBD1. Sequenced material: CD8+ T cells from peripheral blood, taken before anti-PD-1 treatment. This receptor was taken from a human donor with melanoma. CDR3 residues: CSCQTGGIYGYTF. The CDR3 DNA reads TGCAGTTGCCAGACAGGGGGAATCTATGGCTACACCTTC. The variable domain in full, with the rest retrieved from reference TRBV29-1 and TRBJ1-2, is SAVISQKPSRDICQRGTSLTIQCQVDSQVTMMFWYRQQPGQSLTLIATANQGSEATYESGFVIDKFPISRPNLTFSTLTVSNMSPEDSSIYLCSCQTGGIYGYTFGSGTRLTVV.